This T cell receptor (beta chain) was retrieved from a study of CD8 T cells in Susac syndrome. The study's findings and limits: As acknowledged by the study, its TCR sequencing and HLA analysis included a relatively small number of individuals.

As regards this clonotype: The antigen is unknown.

Random-hexamer reverse transcription was applied to 0.5 to 1 ug RNA. The amplification used immunoSEQ multiplex PCR on TCR beta CDR3; it spanned 54 Vbeta and 13 Jbeta. TCRdb itself ran the immunoSEQ multiplex PCR reads through MiXCR, one entry per CDR3 protein. The data show more than 200,000 distinct CDR3 sequences, 93% seen once. The CDR3 is 13 residues long. CDR1 is MDHEN, CDR2 SYDVKM, per germline. V dropped 6 bases and J dropped 6; count of bases not matched to a gene: 4. Sequencing of TCR beta, carried out with a high-throughput approach, was applied to CD8+ and CD4+ T cells from the blood. While CD8+ and CD4+ T cells were isolated negatively, TEMRA cells were enriched by FACS.

This receptor was obtained from a human donor with multiple sclerosis. The V and J genes are TRBV28 and TRBJ2-3; 9 bases align to TRBD1. The sequenced sample consisted of CD4+ T cells from PBMCs. CDR3 DNA: TGTGCCAGCAGAACGGACAGGGGTGATACGCAGTATTTT. Protein sequence: CASRTDRGDTQYF. Variable domain in full (rest from reference TRBV28 and TRBJ2-3): DVKVTQSSRYLVKRTGEKVFLECVQDMDHENMFWYRQDPGLGLRLIYFSYDVKMKEKGDIPEGYSVSREKKERFSLILESASTNQTSMYLCASRTDRGDTQYFGPGTRLTVL.